This is a list of T cell receptor beta chains from one sample in a study of blood T cells in healthy people across ages. TCRdb processed the 5' RACE reads anew with MiXCR; each CDR3 protein has one entry. The sample includes roughly 800,000 distinct CDR3 sequences, nearly 60% of them seen just once. The sample taken for sequencing was blood. The receptors shown here come from a man between 25 and 39 years old in good health. CDR3s include the opening cysteine and the closing phenylalanine or tryptophan. Fields, in order: V gene, J gene, clone size, D gene, CDR3 protein, CDR3 DNA. A D gene is named only where the DNA matches it firmly. The size of a clone is reported for some rows only, either as once, few or many, or as a class for expanded clones.

TRBV20-1	TRBJ2-5	-	-	CSALTHTGGGVQETQYF	TGCAGTGCCCTGACACACACAGGAGGGGGAGTTCAAGAGACCCAGTACTTC
TRBV2	TRBJ2-7	-	TRBD1	CASSVRTGTGVYEQYF	TGTGCCAGCAGTGTAAGAACCGGGACAGGGGTCTACGAGCAGTACTTC
TRBV5-1	TRBJ2-1	-	-	CASSLERGGSSYNEQFF	TGCGCCAGCAGCTTGGAGAGAGGGGGGAGCTCCTACAATGAGCAGTTCTTC
TRBV30	TRBJ2-7	-	-	CAWSVFRDEQYF	TGTGCCTGGAGTGTATTCAGGGACGAGCAGTACTTC
TRBV28	TRBJ2-7	-	TRBD1	CASRPGQGAKEQYF	TGTGCCAGCAGACCGGGACAGGGGGCTAAGGAGCAGTACTTC
TRBV4-3	TRBJ2-3	few	TRBD2	CASSHAVGLAVPADTQYF	TGCGCCAGCAGCCACGCTGTCGGGCTAGCGGTTCCTGCTGATACGCAGTATTTT
TRBV12-3/TRBV12-4	TRBJ2-3	-	-	CASRVGSGPGTQYF	TGTGCCAGCCGGGTAGGGAGCGGCCCGGGTACGCAGTATTTT
TRBV27	TRBJ1-4	many	-	CASSLGGREKLFF	TGTGCCAGCAGTTTGGGGGGCCGAGAAAAACTGTTTTTT
TRBV7-2	TRBJ2-1	-	TRBD2	CASSLAASGDNEQFF	TGTGCCAGCAGCTTAGCTGCTAGCGGGGACAATGAGCAGTTCTTC
TRBV29-1	TRBJ2-4	-	-	CSVWGLGNIQYF	TGCAGCGTTTGGGGCCTTGGAAACATTCAGTACTTC
TRBV19	TRBJ2-3	-	TRBD1	CASSTNLGQLTQYF	TGTGCCAGTAGCACCAACTTGGGACAGCTTACGCAGTATTTT
TRBV7-2	TRBJ2-1	-	TRBD2	CASSSGLAGPYNEQFF	TGTGCCAGCAGCTCCGGACTAGCGGGACCCTACAATGAGCAGTTCTTC
TRBV6-2/TRBV6-3	TRBJ1-2	-	-	CASREDLSRIRGYTF	TGTGCCAGCAGGGAGGATCTCTCGCGAATCCGGGGCTACACCTTC
TRBV20-1	TRBJ2-1	-	TRBD2	CSAQRGATREQFF	TGCAGTGCTCAGCGGGGAGCGACTAGAGAGCAGTTCTTC
TRBV14	TRBJ2-1	-	TRBD2	CASSQYYTSGSRDEQFF	TGTGCCAGCAGCCAATACTATACTAGCGGGAGTCGGGATGAGCAGTTCTTC
TRBV18	TRBJ2-5	few	-	CASSPFSGEETQYF	TGTGCCAGCTCACCATTCTCCGGAGAAGAGACCCAGTACTTC
TRBV6-5	TRBJ1-5	once	-	CASRETGGHQPQHF	TGTGCCAGCAGGGAAACAGGAGGACATCAGCCCCAGCATTTT
TRBV6-2/TRBV6-3	TRBJ2-3	few	-	CASSFSGYTDTQYF	TGTGCCAGCAGTTTTAGCGGTTACACAGATACGCAGTATTTT
TRBV7-9	TRBJ2-5	-	-	CASSLGLVLVYF	TGTGCCAGCAGCTTAGGGTTGGTTTTGGTGTACTTC
TRBV4-2	TRBJ2-2	-	-	CASSQKVGPSGELFF	TGTGCCAGCAGCCAGAAGGTGGGGCCGTCCGGGGAGCTGTTTTTT
TRBV5-1	TRBJ1-1	-	-	CASGPDRGTEAFF	TGCGCCAGCGGACCAGACAGAGGCACTGAAGCTTTCTTT
TRBV7-2	TRBJ2-1	-	-	CASSLKTGGRNEQFF	TGTGCCAGCAGCTTAAAAACCGGGGGGCGAAATGAGCAGTTCTTC
TRBV15	TRBJ2-1	-	-	CATSSPGGNYNEQFF	TGTGCCACCAGCTCCCCCGGGGGCAACTACAATGAGCAGTTCTTC
TRBV5-1	TRBJ2-6	-	-	CASSRSGSGANVLTF	TGCGCCAGCAGCCGCAGTGGTTCTGGGGCCAACGTCCTGACTTTC
TRBV3-1	TRBJ1-6	many	TRBD1	CASSVSGQPLHF	TGTGCCAGCAGCGTATCGGGACAGCCCCTCCACTTT
TRBV25-1	TRBJ1-2	once	-	CATDGWGYGYTF	TGTGCCACCGACGGTTGGGGATATGGCTACACCTTC
TRBV6-5	TRBJ2-7	few	-	CASSSGNDYEQYF	TGTGCCAGCAGTTCAGGTAACGACTACGAGCAGTACTTC
TRBV20-1	TRBJ2-5	-	-	CSAVGWYQETQYF	TGCAGTGCTGTTGGTTGGTACCAAGAGACCCAGTACTTC
TRBV2	TRBJ2-3	-	TRBD2	CASNRLAGTDTQYF	TGTGCCAGCAATAGACTAGCGGGCACAGATACGCAGTATTTT
TRBV29-1	TRBJ1-1	-	-	CSVAKTGGNTEAFF	TGCAGCGTTGCTAAGACAGGTGGGAACACTGAAGCTTTCTTT
TRBV24-1	TRBJ2-5	-	-	CATSDLETQYF	TGTGCCACCAGTGATTTGGAGACCCAGTACTTC
TRBV3-1	TRBJ1-2	-	-	CASSQRDYGYTF	TGTGCCAGCAGCCAACGGGACTATGGCTACACCTTC
TRBV20-1	TRBJ2-7	-	-	CSARDGWEQYF	TGCAGTGCTAGAGATGGATGGGAGCAGTACTTC
TRBV6-1	TRBJ2-6	once	-	CASSAMGSGANVLTF	TGTGCCAGCAGTGCAATGGGTTCTGGGGCCAACGTCCTGACTTTC
TRBV27	TRBJ2-7	-	-	CASSFGPNKPYEQYF	TGTGCCAGCAGTTTTGGGCCCAACAAACCCTACGAGCAGTACTTC
TRBV11-2	TRBJ1-2	-	-	CASSFLHNLRGYTF	TGTGCCAGCAGCTTCCTCCACAATCTTCGTGGCTACACCTTC
TRBV4-3	TRBJ1-5	-	-	CASSQDRKTFGGQPQHF	TGCGCCAGCAGCCAAGATAGGAAAACTTTCGGGGGTCAGCCCCAGCATTTT
TRBV29-1	TRBJ2-3	few	-	CSVEDPRLADTQYF	TGCAGCGTTGAAGACCCCCGGCTAGCAGATACGCAGTATTTT
TRBV20-1	TRBJ2-5	few	-	CSARDLRTYEETQYF	TGCAGTGCTAGAGATCTTCGGACTTACGAAGAGACCCAGTACTTC
TRBV30	TRBJ2-5	-	-	CAWEATGQETQYF	TGTGCCTGGGAGGCGACAGGCCAAGAGACCCAGTACTTC
TRBV10-3	TRBJ1-1	few	-	CAIQKRREDEAFF	TGTGCCATCCAAAAGAGGCGGGAGGATGAAGCTTTCTTT
TRBV25-1	TRBJ1-6	-	TRBD1	CASSSTTGANSPLHF	TGTGCCAGCAGTTCCACGACAGGGGCTAATTCACCCCTCCACTTT
TRBV6-6	TRBJ2-7	-	-	CASRETDSYEQYF	TGTGCCAGCAGAGAGACTGACTCCTACGAGCAGTACTTC
TRBV7-2	TRBJ2-2	-	-	CASSLFKANTGELFF	TGTGCCAGCAGCTTATTTAAGGCCAACACCGGGGAGCTGTTTTTT
TRBV9	TRBJ1-2	-	TRBD1	CASSLSKGQTFYGYTF	TGTGCCAGCAGCTTATCTAAGGGACAGACCTTCTATGGCTACACCTTC
TRBV30	TRBJ1-4	-	-	CAWNPTATTEKLFF	TGTGCCTGGAACCCGACAGCTACGACTGAAAAACTGTTTTTT
TRBV7-8	TRBJ2-5	-	TRBD1	CASSLSGTVGGETQYF	TGTGCCAGCAGCTTATCAGGGACAGTAGGCGGAGAGACCCAGTACTTC
TRBV27	TRBJ2-5	few	TRBD2	CASSPREGQETQYF	TGTGCCAGCAGTCCGAGGGAGGGGCAAGAGACCCAGTACTTC
TRBV20-1	TRBJ2-3	-	-	CSASVGYADTQYF	TGCAGTGCATCCGTCGGGTATGCAGATACGCAGTATTTT
TRBV7-2	TRBJ1-4	-	-	CASSYRLAEEKLFF	TGTGCCAGCAGCTACAGGTTGGCGGAAGAAAAACTGTTTTTT
TRBV6-5	TRBJ1-2	-	-	CASSYSRTDGYTF	TGTGCCAGCAGTTACTCGAGGACAGATGGCTACACCTTC
TRBV20-1	TRBJ2-7	-	-	CSCAGVESYEQYF	TGCAGTTGCGCCGGAGTTGAGTCCTACGAGCAGTACTTC